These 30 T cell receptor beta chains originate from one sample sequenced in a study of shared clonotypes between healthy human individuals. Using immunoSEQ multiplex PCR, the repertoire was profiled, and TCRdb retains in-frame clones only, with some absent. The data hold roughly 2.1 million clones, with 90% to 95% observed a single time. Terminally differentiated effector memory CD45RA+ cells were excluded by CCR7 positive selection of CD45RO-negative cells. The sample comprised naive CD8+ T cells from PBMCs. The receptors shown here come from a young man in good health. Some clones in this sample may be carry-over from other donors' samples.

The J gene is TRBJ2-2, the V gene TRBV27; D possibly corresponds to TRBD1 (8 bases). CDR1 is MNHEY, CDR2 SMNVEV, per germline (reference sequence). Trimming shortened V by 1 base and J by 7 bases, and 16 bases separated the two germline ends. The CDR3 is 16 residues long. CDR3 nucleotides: TGTGCCAGCAGTTTATTTGACAGGGGAGGGAGCGGGGAGCTGTTTTTT. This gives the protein CASSLFDRGGSGELFF.

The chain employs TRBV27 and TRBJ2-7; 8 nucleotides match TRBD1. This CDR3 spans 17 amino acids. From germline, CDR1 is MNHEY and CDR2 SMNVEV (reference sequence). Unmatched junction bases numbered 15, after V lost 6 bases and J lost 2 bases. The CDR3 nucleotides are TGTGCCAGCAGACCACTGGCAAGGACAGGGCTCGCCTACGAGCAGTACTTC. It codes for CASRPLARTGLAYEQYF.

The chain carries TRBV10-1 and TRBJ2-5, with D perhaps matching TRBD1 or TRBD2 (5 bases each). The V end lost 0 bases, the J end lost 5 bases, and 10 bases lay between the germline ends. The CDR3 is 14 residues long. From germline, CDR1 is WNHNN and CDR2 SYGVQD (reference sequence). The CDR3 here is CASSESGELETQYF. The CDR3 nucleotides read TGCGCCAGCAGTGAGTCAGGGGAGCTGGAGACCCAGTACTTC.

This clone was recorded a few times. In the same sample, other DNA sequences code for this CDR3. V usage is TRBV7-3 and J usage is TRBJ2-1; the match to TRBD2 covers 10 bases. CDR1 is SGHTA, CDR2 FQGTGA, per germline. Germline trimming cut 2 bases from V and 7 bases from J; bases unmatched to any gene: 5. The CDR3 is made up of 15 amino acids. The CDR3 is CASSLSAGGSNEQFF. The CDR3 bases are TGTGCCAGCAGCTTATCAGCGGGAGGGAGTAATGAGCAGTTCTTC.

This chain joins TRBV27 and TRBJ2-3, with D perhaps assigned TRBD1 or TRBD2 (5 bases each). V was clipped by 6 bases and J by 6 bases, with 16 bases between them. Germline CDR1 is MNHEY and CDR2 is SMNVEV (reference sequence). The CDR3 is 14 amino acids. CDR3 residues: CASRIGGVEDTQYF. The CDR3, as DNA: TGTGCCAGCAGAATTGGGGGAGTTGAGGATACGCAGTATTTT.

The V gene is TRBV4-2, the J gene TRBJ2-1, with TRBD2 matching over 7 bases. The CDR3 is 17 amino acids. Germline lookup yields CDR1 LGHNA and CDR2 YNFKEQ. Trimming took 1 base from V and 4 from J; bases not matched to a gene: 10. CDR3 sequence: CASSQVRREIWYNEQFF. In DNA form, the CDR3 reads TGTGCCAGCAGCCAAGTTCGGCGGGAGATCTGGTACAATGAGCAGTTCTTC.

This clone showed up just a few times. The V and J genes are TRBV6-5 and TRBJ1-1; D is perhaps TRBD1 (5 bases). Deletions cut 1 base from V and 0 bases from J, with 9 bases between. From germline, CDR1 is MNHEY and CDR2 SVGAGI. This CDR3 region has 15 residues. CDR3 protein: CASSYYGDLNTEAFF. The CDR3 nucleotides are TGTGCCAGCAGTTACTACGGGGACCTGAACACTGAAGCTTTCTTT.

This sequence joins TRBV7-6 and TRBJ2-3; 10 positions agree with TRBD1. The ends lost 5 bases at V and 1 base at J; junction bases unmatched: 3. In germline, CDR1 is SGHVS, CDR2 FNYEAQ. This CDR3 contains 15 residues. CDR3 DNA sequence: TGTGCCAGCAGCCGCGGGACAGGGGGCACAGATACGCAGTATTTT. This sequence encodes CASSRGTGGTDTQYF.

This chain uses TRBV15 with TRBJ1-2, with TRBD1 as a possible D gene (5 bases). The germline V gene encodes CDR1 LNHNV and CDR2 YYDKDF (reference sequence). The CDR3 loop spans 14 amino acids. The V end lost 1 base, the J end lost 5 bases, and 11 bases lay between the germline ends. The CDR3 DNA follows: TGTGCCACCAGCAGAGCAGGGAGCCCTTATGGCTACACCTTC. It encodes CATSRAGSPYGYTF. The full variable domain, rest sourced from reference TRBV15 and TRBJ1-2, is DAMVIQNPRYQVTQFGKPVTLSCSQTLNHNVMYWYQQKSSQAPKLLFHYYDKDFNNEADTPDNFQSRRPNTSFCFLDIRSPGLGDTAMYLCATSRAGSPYGYTFGSGTRLTVV.

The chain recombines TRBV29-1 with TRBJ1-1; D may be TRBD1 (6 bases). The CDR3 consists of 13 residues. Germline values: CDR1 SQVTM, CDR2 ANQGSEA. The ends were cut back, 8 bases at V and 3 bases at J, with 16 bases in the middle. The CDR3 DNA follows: TGCAGCATCCGATACAGGGACCACACTGAAGCTTTCTTT. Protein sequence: CSIRYRDHTEAFF.

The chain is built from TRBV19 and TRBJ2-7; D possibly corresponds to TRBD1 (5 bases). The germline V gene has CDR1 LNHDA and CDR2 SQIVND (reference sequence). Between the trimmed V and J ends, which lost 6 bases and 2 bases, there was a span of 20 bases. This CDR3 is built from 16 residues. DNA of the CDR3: TGTGCCAGTAGCCTAATGGGAACAAGGGGCCCCTACGAGCAGTACTTC. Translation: CASSLMGTRGPYEQYF.

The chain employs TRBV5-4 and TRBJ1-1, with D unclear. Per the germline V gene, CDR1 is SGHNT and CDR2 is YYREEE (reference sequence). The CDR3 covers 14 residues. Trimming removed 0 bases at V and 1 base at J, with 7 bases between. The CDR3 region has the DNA TGTGCCAGCAGCTTGGCCAGAGGGAACACTGAAGCTTTCTTT. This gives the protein CASSLARGNTEAFF.

The CDR3 nucleotides are TGCGCCAGCAGCCCCAGGGGGCTGAACACTGAAGCTTTCTTT. Translation gives CASSPRGLNTEAFF. The J gene is TRBJ1-1, the V gene TRBV5-1, with TRBD1 matching over 8 bases. CDR1 and CDR2 from the germline V gene are SGHRS and YFSETQ. The CDR3 totals 14 residues. The V and J ends lost 4 bases and 0 bases, in that order; junction bases with no gene match: 2.

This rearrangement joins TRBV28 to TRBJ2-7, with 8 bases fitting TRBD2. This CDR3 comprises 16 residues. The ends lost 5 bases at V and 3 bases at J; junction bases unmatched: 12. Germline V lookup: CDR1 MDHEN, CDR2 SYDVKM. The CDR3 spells CASSGHGVAGGYEQYF. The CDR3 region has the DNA TGTGCCAGCAGTGGTCACGGGGTCGCGGGGGGCTACGAGCAGTACTTC.

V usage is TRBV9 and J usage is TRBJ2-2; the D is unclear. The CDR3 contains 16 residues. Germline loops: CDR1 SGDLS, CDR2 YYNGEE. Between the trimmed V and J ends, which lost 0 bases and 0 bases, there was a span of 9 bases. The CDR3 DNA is TGTGCCAGCAGCGTAGTAAGCAGGCCGAACACCGGGGAGCTGTTTTTT. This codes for CASSVVSRPNTGELFF.

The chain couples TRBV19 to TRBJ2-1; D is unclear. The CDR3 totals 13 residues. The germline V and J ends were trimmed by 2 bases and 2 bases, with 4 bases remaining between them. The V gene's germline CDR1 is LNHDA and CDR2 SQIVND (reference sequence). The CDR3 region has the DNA TGTGCCAGTAGTATAACGCCCTACAATGAGCAGTTCTTC. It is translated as CASSITPYNEQFF.

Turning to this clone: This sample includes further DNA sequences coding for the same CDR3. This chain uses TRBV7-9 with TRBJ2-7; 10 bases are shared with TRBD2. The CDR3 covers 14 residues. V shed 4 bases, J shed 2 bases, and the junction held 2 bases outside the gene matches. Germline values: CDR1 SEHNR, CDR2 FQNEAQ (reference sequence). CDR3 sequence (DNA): TGTGCCAGCAGCTCTAGCGGGAGCGCCTACGAGCAGTACTTC. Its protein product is CASSSSGSAYEQYF.

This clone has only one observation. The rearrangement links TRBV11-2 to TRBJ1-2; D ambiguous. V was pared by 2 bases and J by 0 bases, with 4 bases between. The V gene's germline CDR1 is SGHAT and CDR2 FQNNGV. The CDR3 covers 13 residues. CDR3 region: CASSLQPNYGYTF. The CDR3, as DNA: TGTGCCAGCAGCTTACAGCCTAACTATGGCTACACCTTC.

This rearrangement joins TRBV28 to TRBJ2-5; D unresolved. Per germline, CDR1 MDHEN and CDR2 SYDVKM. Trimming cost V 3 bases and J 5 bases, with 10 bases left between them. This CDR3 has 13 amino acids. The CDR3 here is CASSFRMAETQYF. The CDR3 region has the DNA TGTGCCAGCAGTTTTCGGATGGCGGAGACCCAGTACTTC.

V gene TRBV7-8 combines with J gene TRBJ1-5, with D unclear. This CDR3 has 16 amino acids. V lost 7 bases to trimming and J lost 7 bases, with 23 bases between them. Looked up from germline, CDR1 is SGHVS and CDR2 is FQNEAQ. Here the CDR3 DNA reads TGTGCCAGCAACTCGCGGGCGGGCGAGAAAGGCCAGCCCCAGCATTTT. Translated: CASNSRAGEKGQPQHF.

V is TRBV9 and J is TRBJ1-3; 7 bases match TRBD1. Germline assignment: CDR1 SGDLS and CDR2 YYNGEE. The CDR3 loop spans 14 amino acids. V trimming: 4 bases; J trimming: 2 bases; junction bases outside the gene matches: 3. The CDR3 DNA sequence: TGTGCCAGCAGCCCTCAGGGGGCTGGAAACACCATATATTTT. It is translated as CASSPQGAGNTIYF.

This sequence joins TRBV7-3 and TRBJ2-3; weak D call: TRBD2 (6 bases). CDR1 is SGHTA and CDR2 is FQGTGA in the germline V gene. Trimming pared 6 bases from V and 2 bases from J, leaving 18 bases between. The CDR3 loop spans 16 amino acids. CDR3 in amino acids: CASSPGLGGNTDTQYF. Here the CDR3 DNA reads TGTGCCAGCAGTCCTGGACTTGGGGGGAACACAGATACGCAGTATTTT.

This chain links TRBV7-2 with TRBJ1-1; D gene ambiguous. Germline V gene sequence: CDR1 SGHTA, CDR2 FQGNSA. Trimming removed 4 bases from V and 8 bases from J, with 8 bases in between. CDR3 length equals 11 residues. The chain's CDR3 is CASSSPPEAFF. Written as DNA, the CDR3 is TGTGCCAGCAGCTCTCCCCCCGAAGCTTTCTTT. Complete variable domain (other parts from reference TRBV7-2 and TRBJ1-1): GAGVSQSPSNKVTEKGKDVELRCDPISGHTALYWYRQSLGQGLEFLIYFQGNSAPDKSGLPSDRFSAERTGGSVSTLTIQRTQQEDSAVYLCASSSPPEAFFGQGTRLTVV.

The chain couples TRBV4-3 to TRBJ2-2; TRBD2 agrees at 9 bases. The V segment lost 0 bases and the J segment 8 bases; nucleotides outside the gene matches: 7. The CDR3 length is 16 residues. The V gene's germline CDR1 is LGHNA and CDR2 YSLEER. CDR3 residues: CASSQDSGSNGGELFF. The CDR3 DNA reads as TGCGCCAGCAGCCAAGATAGCGGGAGCAACGGTGGGGAGCTGTTTTTT.

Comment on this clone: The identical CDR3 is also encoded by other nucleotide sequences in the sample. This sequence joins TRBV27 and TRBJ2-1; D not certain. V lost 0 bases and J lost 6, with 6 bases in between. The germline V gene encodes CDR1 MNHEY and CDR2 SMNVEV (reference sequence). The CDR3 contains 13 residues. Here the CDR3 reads CASSLSASNEQFF. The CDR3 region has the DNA TGTGCCAGCAGTTTATCTGCAAGCAATGAGCAGTTCTTC.

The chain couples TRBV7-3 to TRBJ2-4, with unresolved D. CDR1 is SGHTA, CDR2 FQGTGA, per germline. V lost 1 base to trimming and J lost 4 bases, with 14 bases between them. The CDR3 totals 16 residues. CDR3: CASSLIRDLRKNIQYF. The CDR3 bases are TGTGCCAGCAGCTTAATAAGGGATCTTCGGAAAAACATTCAGTACTTC.

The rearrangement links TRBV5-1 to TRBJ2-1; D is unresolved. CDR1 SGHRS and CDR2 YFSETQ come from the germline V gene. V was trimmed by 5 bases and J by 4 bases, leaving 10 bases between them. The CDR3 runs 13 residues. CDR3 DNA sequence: TGCGCCAGCAGGCCGGACCCATACAATGAGCAGTTCTTC. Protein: CASRPDPYNEQFF.

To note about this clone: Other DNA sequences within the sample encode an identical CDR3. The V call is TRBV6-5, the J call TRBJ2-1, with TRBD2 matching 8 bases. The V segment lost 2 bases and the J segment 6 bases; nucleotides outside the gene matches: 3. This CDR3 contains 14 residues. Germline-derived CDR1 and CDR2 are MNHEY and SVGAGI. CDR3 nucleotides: TGTGCCAGCAGTTACCGGGGACTAGGCAATGAGCAGTTCTTC. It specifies CASSYRGLGNEQFF.

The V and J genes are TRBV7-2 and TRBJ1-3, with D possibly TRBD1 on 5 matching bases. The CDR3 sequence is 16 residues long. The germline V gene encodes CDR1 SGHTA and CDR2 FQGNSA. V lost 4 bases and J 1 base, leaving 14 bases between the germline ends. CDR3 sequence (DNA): TGTGCCAGCAGCTCTAGACAGTACCTTTCTGGAAACACCATATATTTT. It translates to CASSSRQYLSGNTIYF.

This chain's CDR3 is CASRRTGLGAFF. CDR3 in DNA: TGTGCCAGCAGAAGGACAGGCTTGGGGGCTTTCTTT. The chain couples TRBV6-6 to TRBJ1-1; 7 bases are shared with TRBD1. The trim removed 6 bases at V and 11 bases at J, leaving 9 bases unmatched. Germline V gene data show CDR1 as MNHNY and CDR2 as SVGAGI (reference sequence). The CDR3 has 12 residues.